This record concerns one T cell receptor (beta chain) sequence. The CDR3 is 13 residues long. The germline CDR1 and CDR2 sequences are SGHNT and YENEEA. V lost 5 bases, J lost 8 bases, and 13 bases lay in between. This record comes from a study of T cell responses to AZD1222 COVID-19 vaccine. Assay used: immunoSEQ multiplex PCR; TCRdb lists only in-frame clones, some missing. The repertoire holds over 130,000 clones, roughly 88% seen once, with around 1.6% in the top ten. The rearrangement uses TRBV11-3 and TRBJ2-1; D gene uncertain. This sequence originates from an adult who received the AZD1222 COVID-19 vaccine. The specimen was peripheral blood, collected 28 days after the second AZD1222 dose. CDR3 protein: CASSRGSIDEQFF. The CDR3 coding sequence is TGTGCCAGCAGCCGCGGCTCGATAGATGAGCAGTTCTTC.